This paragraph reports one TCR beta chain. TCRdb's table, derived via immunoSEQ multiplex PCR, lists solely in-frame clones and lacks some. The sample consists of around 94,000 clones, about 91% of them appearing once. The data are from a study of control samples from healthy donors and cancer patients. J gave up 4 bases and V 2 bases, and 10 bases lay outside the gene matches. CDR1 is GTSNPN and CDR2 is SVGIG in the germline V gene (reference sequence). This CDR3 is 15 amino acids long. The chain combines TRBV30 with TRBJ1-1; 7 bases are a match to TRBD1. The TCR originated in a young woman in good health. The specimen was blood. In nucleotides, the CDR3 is TGTGCCTGGAGTCTCAGACAGGGTCCCGTCACTGAAGCTTTCTTT. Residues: CAWSLRQGPVTEAFF.